The present TCR beta chain was sequenced within a study of blood T cell repertoires in COVID-19. Study-wide context: Specimens from acute and convalescent COVID-19 originated in the United States, Italy and Spain. PBMCs, B-cell-depleted T cells, or T cells provided the cDNA or gDNA that made up the material.

In the original processing: By means of reference gene primer amplification, nucleated cell counts were estimated. The table came from immunoSEQ multiplex PCR; TCRdb's copy has only in-frame clones and leaves some out. The V and J calls and clone size come from that table; D and trimming were worked out from the DNA. The table shows roughly 220,000 clones, with roughly 84% occurring only once. V shed 3 bases and J 8 bases; nucleotides not matched to a gene: 7. This CDR3 contains 15 residues. CDR1 PRHDT and CDR2 FYEKMQ come from the germline V gene (reference sequence). The sequence was obtained from a man in his thirties or forties with active or convalescent COVID-19. The chain combines TRBV13 with TRBJ1-6; TRBD1 matches 7 bases. What was sequenced was peripheral blood. CDR3 loop: CASSFGRGSYSPLHF. The CDR3 region has the DNA TGTGCCAGCAGCTTTGGCAGGGGGTCTTATTCACCCCTCCACTTT.